These 19 T cell receptor beta chains share one sample of origin, sequenced in a study of control samples from healthy donors and cancer patients. Here immunoSEQ multiplex PCR was the method, and the copy in TCRdb shows in-frame clones only, minus some. Among 150,000 to 200,000 clones listed, 75% to 95% were seen once. The specimen was blood. These receptors came from a woman in her thirties or forties in good health.

The chain recombines TRBV5-5 with TRBJ2-3; D is unclear. This CDR3 is 13 amino acids long. In germline, CDR1 is SGHKS, CDR2 YYEKEE (reference sequence). V gave up 2 bases and J gave up 3 bases, with 7 bases separating them. The CDR3 region is CASSFRLTDTQYF. CDR3 coding DNA: TGTGCCAGCAGCTTCCGTTTAACAGATACGCAGTATTTT.

Only a few counts were recorded for this clone. The chain joins TRBV12-3 or TRBV12-4 to TRBJ1-1; the match to TRBD1 covers 7 bases. The CDR3 is 12 amino acids. V trimming: 5 bases; J trimming: 9 bases; junction bases outside the gene matches: 6. The chain's CDR3 is CASSARQGKAFF. Here the CDR3 DNA reads TGTGCCAGCAGTGCCCGACAGGGTAAAGCTTTCTTT.

CDR3 nucleotides: TGCGCCAGCAGCCAGACCCAGGGGAATAATTCACCCCTCCACTTT. As protein: CASSQTQGNNSPLHF. The V gene is TRBV4-1, the J gene TRBJ1-6; tentatively, D is TRBD1 (6 bases). This CDR3 contains 15 residues. The V and J ends lost 3 bases and 5 bases respectively, with 11 bases between them. Germline assignment: CDR1 MGHRA and CDR2 YSYEKL.

CDR3 sequence reads: CASSLERTAGVNEQFF. In DNA form, the CDR3 reads TGTGCCAGCAGCTTAGAACGGACAGCCGGGGTCAATGAGCAGTTCTTC. The chain is built from TRBV7-9 and TRBJ2-1; TRBD1 is a possible D gene (6 bases). Germline V gives CDR1 SEHNR, CDR2 FQNEAQ (reference sequence). V was trimmed by 1 base and J by 6 bases, leaving 16 bases between them. The CDR3 totals 16 residues. The complete variable domain, with remaining parts taken from reference TRBV7-9 and TRBJ2-1, reads DTGVSQNPRHKITKRGQNVTFRCDPISEHNRLYWYRQTLGQGPEFLTYFQNEAQLEKSRLLSDRFSAERPKGSFSTLEIQRTEQGDSAMYLCASSLERTAGVNEQFFGPGTRLTVL.

As regards this clone: Other DNA sequences from this sample encode an identical CDR3 as well. V gene TRBV5-6 combines with J gene TRBJ1-1; D unresolved. The CDR3 extends over 12 amino acids. The V gene lost 2 bases and the J gene lost 4 bases, with 6 bases spanning the gap. The germline gives CDR1 SGHDT, CDR2 YYEEEE. In DNA form, the CDR3 reads TGTGCCAGCAGCTTCGGAAGCACTGAAGCTTTCTTT. Protein sequence: CASSFGSTEAFF.

The chain recombines TRBV18 with TRBJ2-3, with 13 nucleotides matching TRBD2. This CDR3 is 15 amino acids long. V shed 6 bases and J 4 bases; nucleotides not matched to a gene: 4. Germline V gives CDR1 KGHSH, CDR2 LQKENI. The CDR3 DNA reads as TGTGCCAGCTCGCGACTAGCGGGGGGATCAGATACGCAGTATTTT. Translated, it gives CASSRLAGGSDTQYF.

The J gene is TRBJ2-7, the V gene TRBV18, with a possible D match to TRBD1 (6 bases). V was shortened by 1 base and J by 2 bases, with 15 bases between the two germline ends. CDR3 length equals 16 residues. Germline assignment: CDR1 KGHSH and CDR2 LQKENI. CDR3 DNA: TGTGCCAGCTCACCACGCAGCCCAGGGGAAGCCTACGAGCAGTACTTC. As protein: CASSPRSPGEAYEQYF.

This clone has just one count. The rearrangement links TRBV4-2 to TRBJ2-7; the D call may be TRBD1 or TRBD2 (6 bases each). The V end was cut by 4 bases, the J end by 3 bases, with 16 bases between. This CDR3 has 15 residues. The germline V gene has CDR1 LGHNA and CDR2 YNFKEQ. CDR3 nucleotide sequence: TGTGCCAGCAGCCTCTGGGGGCGGGGCCGCTACGAGCAGTACTTC. Its protein is CASSLWGRGRYEQYF.

This chain joins TRBV12-5 and TRBJ1-3; D may be TRBD1 (5 bases). CDR1 is LGHNT and CDR2 is FRNRAP in the germline V gene. The germline V and J ends were trimmed by 5 bases and 1 base, with 9 bases remaining between them. The CDR3 is 14 residues long. The CDR3 bases are TGTGCTAGTGGTCCCGGGGGATCTGGAAACACCATATATTTT. Translating it yields CASGPGGSGNTIYF.

V usage is TRBV9 and J usage is TRBJ2-1; D is possibly TRBD1 (6 bases). Germline loops: CDR1 SGDLS, CDR2 YYNGEE. The CDR3 loop spans 15 amino acids. V shed 0 bases and J shed 1 base, with 8 bases lying between them. The CDR3 protein is CASSVGGGSYNEQFF. CDR3 in DNA: TGTGCCAGCAGCGTAGGAGGGGGATCCTACAATGAGCAGTTCTTC.

The chain links TRBV29-1 to TRBJ2-1; D not certain. V lost 1 base and J 2 bases, leaving 9 bases between the germline ends. This CDR3 region has 14 residues. Per the germline V gene, CDR1 is SQVTM and CDR2 is ANQGSEA. The CDR3 reads CSVEARGAYNEQFF. CDR3 sequence (DNA): TGCAGCGTTGAAGCACGAGGAGCCTACAATGAGCAGTTCTTC.

The gene calls are TRBV18 and TRBJ2-2, with D perhaps given as TRBD1 or TRBD2 (6 bases each). Per the germline V gene, CDR1 is KGHSH and CDR2 is LQKENI. Trimming stripped 4 bases from V and 1 base from J, with 16 bases between. The CDR3 consists of 17 residues. The CDR3 nucleotides are TGTGCCAGCTCACGCAGCGGAGGGGGGCAGAACACCGGGGAGCTGTTTTTT. This sequence encodes CASSRSGGGQNTGELFF.

The count of this clone is one. The rearrangement uses TRBV5-1 and TRBJ2-5; TRBD1 is a possible D gene (6 bases). CDR3 length: 16 amino acids. Germline V gives CDR1 SGHRS, CDR2 YFSETQ. The germline V and J ends were trimmed by 3 bases and 5 bases, with 20 bases remaining between them. The CDR3 protein is CASSSVPNREVETQYF. CDR3 nucleotides: TGCGCCAGCAGCTCTGTCCCAAACAGGGAAGTGGAGACCCAGTACTTC.

V and J are TRBV5-6 and TRBJ2-2, with TRBD2 identical over 8 bases. The length of the CDR3 is 18 residues. Germline lookup yields CDR1 SGHDT and CDR2 YYEEEE. Germline trimming cut 4 bases from V and 4 bases from J; bases unmatched to any gene: 15. CDR3 in amino acids: CASSPPWGSGVATGELFF. The DNA of the CDR3 is TGTGCCAGCAGCCCCCCATGGGGTAGCGGGGTCGCCACCGGGGAGCTGTTTTTT.

V gene TRBV9 combines with J gene TRBJ2-1, with D possibly TRBD1 on 5 matching bases. The V gene's germline CDR1 is SGDLS and CDR2 YYNGEE. V lost 3 bases and J lost 2, with 12 bases in between. The CDR3 loop spans 15 amino acids. The CDR3 DNA follows: TGTGCCAGCAGCGCCCAGGGAAGCACCTACAATGAGCAGTTCTTC. Its protein is CASSAQGSTYNEQFF.

The chain carries TRBV5-1 and TRBJ2-1; a weak D match, TRBD2 (7 bases). Looked up from germline, CDR1 is SGHRS and CDR2 is YFSETQ. This CDR3 spans 17 amino acids. The V gene lost 0 bases and the J gene lost 4 bases, with 17 bases spanning the gap. CDR3 in amino acids: CASSLGPGGQGYNEQFF. The DNA of the CDR3 is TGCGCCAGCAGCTTGGGACCCGGGGGGCAGGGGTACAATGAGCAGTTCTTC.

The gene calls are TRBV6-5 and TRBJ2-7, with D perhaps matching TRBD2 (5 bases). The germline V gene encodes CDR1 MNHEY and CDR2 SVGAGI. Trimming pared 5 bases from V and 1 base from J, leaving 12 bases between. This CDR3 contains 14 residues. CDR3 in amino acids: CASSPTTGSYEQYF. For the CDR3, the DNA is TGTGCCAGCAGTCCCACGACGGGATCCTACGAGCAGTACTTC.

This chain uses TRBV15 with TRBJ1-1; the D gene is possibly TRBD1 (5 bases). Trimming stripped 0 bases from V and 2 bases from J, with 16 bases between. Germline assignment: CDR1 LNHNV and CDR2 YYDKDF (reference sequence). This CDR3 region has 17 residues. The CDR3 DNA reads TGTGCCACCAGCAGAGATCCCGCAGGGCGGGTAAACACTGAAGCTTTCTTT. Translated: CATSRDPAGRVNTEAFF.

This clone appeared a single time. The chain employs TRBV7-9 and TRBJ2-1; 9 bases agree with TRBD2. The V and J ends lost 7 bases and 8 bases, in that order; junction bases with no gene match: 3. This CDR3 has 12 residues. The V gene's germline CDR1 is SEHNR and CDR2 FQNEAQ (reference sequence). CDR3 region: CASKKRGDEQFF. The CDR3 nucleotides read TGTGCCAGCAAGAAGCGGGGGGATGAGCAGTTCTTC.